The 25 T cell receptor beta chains reported below all come from one sample, sequenced in a study of T cell responses to AZD1222 COVID-19 vaccine. Sequencing was performed with immunoSEQ multiplex PCR; in TCRdb, only in-frame clones are kept and a portion is missing. The data contain 150,000 to 200,000 clones, 93% of them singletons. Specimen: peripheral blood, collected on day 0 of AZD1222 vaccination. The receptors shown here come from an adult in good health.

The chain carries TRBV7-8 and TRBJ1-4; D not certain. The CDR3 length is 17 residues. V was shortened by 1 base and J by 7 bases, with 19 bases between the two germline ends. Germline CDR1 reads SGHVS; CDR2 reads FQNEAQ. This CDR3 is CASSLVRSVRLPEKLFF. The CDR3 DNA follows: TGTGCCAGCAGCTTAGTCAGATCGGTCAGGCTACCTGAAAAACTGTTTTTT.

The rearrangement uses TRBV4-3 and TRBJ1-1; TRBD1 matches at 7 bases. Trimming removed 2 bases from V and 11 bases from J; junction bases left unmatched: 8. The CDR3 runs 13 residues. The germline gives CDR1 LGHNA, CDR2 YSLEER. The CDR3 DNA follows: TGCGCCAGCAGCCAAACAGGGGAGTCGGTGGCTTTCTTT. This encodes CASSQTGESVAFF.

The chain joins TRBV2 to TRBJ2-2; D not resolved. CDR1 SNHLY and CDR2 FYNNEI come from the germline V gene. Trimming cost V 10 bases and J 6 bases, with 18 bases left between them. The CDR3 is made up of 14 amino acids. The DNA for the CDR3 is TGTGCCATACAATATGCTTCGAGGTCCGGGGAGCTGTTTTTT. The encoded protein is CAIQYASRSGELFF.

The gene calls are TRBV5-4 and TRBJ2-3; 10 bases match TRBD1. The V and J ends lost 6 bases and 5 bases, in that order; junction bases with no gene match: 9. This CDR3 contains 15 residues. The germline gives CDR1 SGHNT, CDR2 YYREEE (reference sequence). The CDR3 coding sequence is TGTGCCAGCAAAACCGGGACAGGGGAGGGAGATACGCAGTATTTT. This gives the protein CASKTGTGEGDTQYF.

CDR3: CASSSTPPGTLGYTF. CDR3 coding DNA: TGTGCCAGCAGCTCGACACCACCCGGGACTCTGGGCTACACCTTC. This chain uses TRBV13 with TRBJ1-2; a possible D gene is TRBD1 (5 bases). CDR1 and CDR2 from the germline V gene are PRHDT and FYEKMQ (reference sequence). CDR3 size: 15 residues. V lost 4 bases and J 8 bases, leaving 20 bases between the germline ends.

The V gene is TRBV5-1, the J gene TRBJ2-5; possibly TRBD1 or TRBD2 for D (5 bases each). The CDR3 length is 15 residues. The germline V gene encodes CDR1 SGHRS and CDR2 YFSETQ. V was shortened by 0 bases and J by 4 bases, with 13 bases between the two germline ends. This CDR3 reads CASSLGGIQGETQYF. Here the CDR3 DNA reads TGCGCCAGCAGCTTGGGGGGGATCCAAGGAGAGACCCAGTACTTC.

This clone was counted a few times. J is TRBJ1-5 and V is TRBV12-2; TRBD1 is the table's D call, not checked against the DNA. TRBV12-2 is a documented pseudogene. CDR3 length equals 20 residues. CDR3 in amino acids: CASRLDLRRQPTGESGPQHF. DNA of the CDR3: TGTGCAAGTCGCTTAGATTTACGGCGTCAGCCTACAGGGGAGAGTGGGCCCCAGCATTTT.

V and J are TRBV10-3 and TRBJ2-3; tentatively, D is TRBD1 (7 bases). Germline CDR1 and CDR2: ENHRY and SYGVKD. This CDR3 comprises 15 residues. Trimming shortened V by 0 bases and J by 4 bases, and 11 bases separated the two germline ends. The CDR3: CAISESEGAADTQYF. The CDR3 bases are TGTGCCATCAGTGAGTCGGAGGGGGCGGCAGATACGCAGTATTTT.

This sequence joins TRBV6-5 and TRBJ1-3; a weak D match, TRBD1 (5 bases). CDR1 is MNHEY and CDR2 is SVGAGI in the germline V gene. V dropped 6 bases and J dropped 4 bases, with 10 bases sitting between them. There are 13 residues in the CDR3. The CDR3 nucleotides read TGTGCCAGCAGCCCGGGGGGGGGAAACACCATATATTTT. It yields the protein CASSPGGGNTIYF.

The chain couples TRBV12-3 or TRBV12-4 to TRBJ1-1, with 8 bases lining up with TRBD1. This CDR3 has 12 residues. V lost 6 bases and J lost 11; bases outside the gene matches: 8. This CDR3 is CASSRLTGAAFF. CDR3 sequence (DNA): TGTGCCAGCAGCCGACTGACAGGGGCGGCTTTCTTT.

This clone was detected only once. This chain connects TRBV30 to TRBJ1-1; D gene unclear. This CDR3 region has 13 residues. The germline V gene has CDR1 GTSNPN and CDR2 SVGIG (reference sequence). V lost 0 bases and J 0 bases, leaving 5 bases between the germline ends. The CDR3 DNA sequence: TGTGCCTGGAGTGTGGGTATGAACACTGAAGCTTTCTTT. Translated, it gives CAWSVGMNTEAFF.

Comments on this clone: A junction boundary mismatches the germline segment, possibly from a read error. This chain joins TRBV12-5 and TRBJ1-4; the match to TRBD1 covers 7 bases. Germline assignment: CDR1 LGHNT and CDR2 FRNRAP. There are 14 residues in the CDR3. The CDR3 sequence is CASGLPQYTGTDRF. The CDR3 bases are TGTGCTAGTGGTTTGCCGCAGTACACCGGGACAGACCGTTTT.

The sample holds one count of this clone. The chain has TRBV19 and TRBJ1-5; no firm D call. V was shortened by 7 bases and J by 4 bases, with 8 bases between the two germline ends. Germline V gene sequence: CDR1 LNHDA, CDR2 SQIVND (reference sequence). This CDR3 contains 12 residues. The CDR3 nucleotides read TGTGCCAGTAATTTGTGGAATCAGCCCCAGCATTTT. This translates into CASNLWNQPQHF.

In this sample, this clone turned up once. The chain employs TRBV7-9 and TRBJ1-1, with D possibly being TRBD1 (6 bases). CDR1 SEHNR and CDR2 FQNEAQ come from the germline V gene (reference sequence). The CDR3 spans 14 residues. Deletions cut 3 bases from V and 3 bases from J, with 11 bases between. CDR3 loop: CASSFGQTYTEAFF. CDR3 sequence (DNA): TGTGCCAGCAGCTTCGGACAGACTTACACTGAAGCTTTCTTT.

This clone was seen a few times. The J gene is TRBJ1-2, the V gene TRBV2, with D perhaps matching TRBD1 (5 bases). This CDR3 is built from 14 residues. Germline CDR1 and CDR2: SNHLY and FYNNEI. V was trimmed by 1 base and J by 8 bases, leaving 14 bases between them. The CDR3 DNA reads TGTGCCAGCAGTGAAGACCAGGGAAGGAAAGGCTACACCTTC. Translating it yields CASSEDQGRKGYTF.

This rearrangement joins TRBV7-8 to TRBJ1-2, with a weak D call TRBD1 (6 bases). The CDR3 is 13 amino acids. Germline CDR1 and CDR2: SGHVS and FQNEAQ. Trimming took off 6 bases at V and 8 bases at J, with 16 bases between the two ends. CDR3: CASRQAGGAGYTF. Here the CDR3 DNA reads TGTGCCAGCAGGCAGGCGGGGGGCGCAGGCTACACCTTC.

The chain combines TRBV30 with TRBJ1-3; D unresolved. The CDR3 is 13 amino acids. With 2 bases removed from V and 4 bases from J, the gap between germline ends came to 9 bases. CDR1 is GTSNPN, CDR2 SVGIG, per germline (reference sequence). The CDR3 nucleotides are TGTGCCTGGAGTAGTTCAGTAGGAAACACCATATATTTT. Its translation is CAWSSSVGNTIYF. The full variable domain, its missing parts supplied by reference TRBV30 and TRBJ1-3, is SQTIHQWPATLVQPVGSPLSLECTVEGTSNPNLYWYRQAAGRGLQLLFYSVGIGQISSEVPQNLSASRPQDRQFILSSKKLLLSDSGFYLCAWSSSVGNTIYFGEGSWLTVV.

The chain carries TRBV4-1 and TRBJ1-2, with a weak D call TRBD1 (5 bases). Between the trimmed V and J ends, which lost 1 base and 3 bases, there was a span of 9 bases. Per the germline V gene, CDR1 is MGHRA and CDR2 is YSYEKL. The CDR3 is 14 amino acids. CDR3 amino acids: CASSQGGTYYGYTF. The CDR3 DNA is TGCGCCAGCAGCCAAGGGGGGACTTACTATGGCTACACCTTC.

This clone was found once. This rearrangement joins TRBV27 to TRBJ1-5; no clear D. This CDR3 comprises 16 residues. Trimming shortened V by 6 bases and J by 3 bases, and 18 bases separated the two germline ends. Germline V CDR1 and CDR2: MNHEY, SMNVEV (reference sequence). CDR3: CASSPLSSRFNQPQHF. DNA of the CDR3: TGTGCCAGCAGCCCCTTGTCTAGTCGTTTCAATCAGCCCCAGCATTTT.

This sequence joins TRBV7-9 and TRBJ2-7, with D uncertain. The CDR3 loop spans 12 amino acids. The ends were cut back, 5 bases at V and 3 bases at J, with 8 bases in the middle. Germline assignment: CDR1 SEHNR and CDR2 FQNEAQ (reference sequence). CDR3 DNA sequence: TGTGCCAGCAGCGACTCAAGCTACGAGCAGTACTTC. This gives the protein CASSDSSYEQYF.

This clone was recorded once. The rearrangement links TRBV6-6 to TRBJ1-2; a weak D match, TRBD1 (6 bases). CDR1 is MNHNY, CDR2 SVGAGI, per germline (reference sequence). Trimming shortened V by 6 bases and J by 3 bases, and 20 bases separated the two germline ends. CDR3 length equals 16 residues. The CDR3 is CASSRQDTASDYGYTF. The CDR3 DNA reads TGTGCCAGCAGCAGACAGGATACCGCTTCGGACTATGGCTACACCTTC.

The chain links TRBV18 to TRBJ1-1, with D unresolved. The V gene lost 2 bases and the J gene lost 3 bases, with 10 bases spanning the gap. Germline V gene data show CDR1 as KGHSH and CDR2 as LQKENI. CDR3 length: 14 amino acids. CDR3 sequence reads: CASSPSSKDTEAFF. DNA of the CDR3: TGTGCCAGCTCACCAAGTTCGAAGGACACTGAAGCTTTCTTT.

In this sample, this clone turned up once. The rearrangement joins TRBV19 to TRBJ1-1, with D unresolved. Germline CDR1 LNHDA, CDR2 SQIVND (reference sequence). The CDR3 covers 15 residues. Trimming took off 2 bases at V and 0 bases at J, with 10 bases between the two ends. CDR3 amino acids: CASSIQQNMNTEAFF. Here the CDR3 DNA reads TGTGCCAGTAGTATACAGCAGAACATGAACACTGAAGCTTTCTTT.

A remark on this clone: One end of the junction is discordant with germline, which a read error may explain. This rearrangement joins TRBV3-1 (or the pseudogene TRBV3-2) to TRBJ1-1; TRBD1 might be the D (5 bases). The CDR3 sequence is 13 residues long. In germline, CDR1 is LGHDT, CDR2 YNNKEL (reference sequence). CDR3 loop: CASSPPSGTPGVF. For the CDR3, the DNA is TGTGCCAGCAGCCCACCTTCCGGGACGCCGGGGGTCTTT.

This chain links TRBV3-1 (or the pseudogene TRBV3-2) with TRBJ2-2; 14 bases are a match to TRBD2. CDR1 LGHDT and CDR2 YNNKEL come from the germline V gene (reference sequence). This CDR3 region has 17 residues. Germline trimming cut 4 bases from V and 3 bases from J; bases unmatched to any gene: 4. Here the CDR3 DNA reads TGTGCCAGCAGCCGGCGGACTAGCGGGGGGTACACCGGGGAGCTGTTTTTT. As protein: CASSRRTSGGYTGELFF.